This T cell receptor beta chain was sequenced for a study of blood T cell repertoires in COVID-19. In the authors' workflow: Estimated nucleated cell counts came from reference gene primer amplification. TCRdb's copy holds only in-frame clones and misses some; the assay was immunoSEQ multiplex PCR. From that table come the V and J calls and clone size; the DNA was used to work out D and trimming. The table has around 330,000 clones, about 88% seen once. Recruits, aged roughly 18 to 100 years, lived in approximately 26 US areas. Sequencing input: PBMCs or T cells enriched from blood (not recorded which). The sequence was obtained from a woman between 40 and 50 years old who had recovered from COVID-19.

CDR3 loop: CASSLAETFYGYTF. In nucleotides, the CDR3 is TGTGCCAGCAGCTTGGCAGAGACTTTCTATGGCTACACCTTC. The chain joins TRBV7-8 to TRBJ1-2; D gene uncertain. V dropped 3 bases and J dropped 4 bases, with 12 bases sitting between them. CDR3 length: 14 amino acids. Germline loops: CDR1 SGHVS, CDR2 FQNEAQ.